This TCR beta chain is drawn from a study of regulatory T cells in long-lasting Graves disease. Arm-PCR of CDR3 regions and iRepertoire HTBI primers were the basis on which TCR beta libraries were built. TCRdb itself ran the multiplex PCR reads through MiXCR, one entry per CDR3 protein. Of over 450,000 distinct CDR3 sequences in the sample, around a fifth were seen once. The CDR3 runs to 14 residues. V was shortened by 5 bases and J by 7 bases, with 18 bases between the two germline ends. Germline V lookup: CDR1 LNHNV, CDR2 YYDKDF (reference sequence). This clonotype was picked up a small number of times. Documented time point: persistent/refractory GD, antithyroid drugs over 5 years with positive TRAb. Following extraction of RNA from PBMCs, that RNA was used to make the TCR library.

This clonotype was sampled from a female donor with Graves disease. The material sequenced was peripheral blood mononuclear cells (PBMCs), taken when the disease was refractory, from a patient treated with antithyroid drugs. J is TRBJ2-7 and V is TRBV15; D gene uncertain. In nucleotides, the CDR3 is TGTGCCACCAGCGTCCGTCTCGGCCTATGGGAGCAGTACTTC. Translation: CATSVRLGLWEQYF.